One sample yielded the 9 T cell receptor beta chains listed below, sequenced in a study of identifying expanded T cells in peripheral blood. The table came from immunoSEQ multiplex PCR; TCRdb's copy has only in-frame clones and leaves some out. There are approximately 100,000 clones in the sample; around 88% occur only once, and approximately 4% lies in the top ten. The sequencing input was blood. The receptors stem from a person between 18 and 75 years old in good health.

The chain employs TRBV30 and TRBJ1-4; weak D call: TRBD1 (5 bases). Trimming removed 5 bases from V and 1 base from J, with 14 bases in between. The CDR3 length is 15 residues. The germline V gene encodes CDR1 GTSNPN and CDR2 SVGIG (reference sequence). For the CDR3, the DNA is TGTGCCTGGCGGTCGGGGAGGGGAACTAATGAAAAACTGTTTTTT. Protein sequence: CAWRSGRGTNEKLFF.

This clone was counted once. The genes are TRBV4-2 and TRBJ2-4, with D perhaps given as TRBD1 or TRBD2 (5 bases each). V shed 0 bases and J shed 6 bases, with 18 bases lying between them. The CDR3 length is 17 residues. Germline V lookup: CDR1 LGHNA, CDR2 YNFKEQ. The CDR3 protein is CASSQDTGDGFRNIQYF. CDR3 coding DNA: TGTGCCAGCAGCCAAGATACCGGGGACGGTTTCAGAAACATTCAGTACTTC.

The chain is built from TRBV4-1 and TRBJ2-1; D possibly corresponds to TRBD2 (6 bases). Germline V gene sequence: CDR1 MGHRA, CDR2 YSYEKL. CDR3 length equals 14 residues. Deletions cut 2 bases from V and 5 bases from J, with 10 bases between. The CDR3 DNA is TGCGCCAGCAGCCAATCGGGAGAAGACAATGAGCAGTTCTTC. Translated, it gives CASSQSGEDNEQFF.

In its sample, this clone was seen once. The same CDR3 arises from other DNA sequences in this sample as well. The rearrangement joins TRBV5-1 to TRBJ1-1; a possible D gene is TRBD1 (5 bases). Per the germline V gene, CDR1 is SGHRS and CDR2 is YFSETQ. This CDR3 comprises 15 residues. Trimming removed 0 bases from V and 1 base from J, with 10 bases in between. This CDR3 is CASSLGAGKNTEAFF. The CDR3 coding sequence is TGCGCCAGCAGCTTGGGGGCAGGGAAGAACACTGAAGCTTTCTTT.

This chain connects TRBV27 to TRBJ1-2; 11 bases are shared with TRBD1. Trimming removed 4 bases from V and 5 bases from J; junction bases left unmatched: 9. The germline V gene encodes CDR1 MNHEY and CDR2 SMNVEV (reference sequence). The CDR3 loop spans 16 amino acids. CDR3 nucleotides: TGTGCCAGCAGTTCACCTCCGGGACAGGGGGATTATGGCTACACCTTC. Its protein product is CASSSPPGQGDYGYTF.

The rearrangement links TRBV7-2 to TRBJ1-4; D perhaps matches TRBD1 (5 bases). In germline, CDR1 is SGHTA, CDR2 FQGNSA. The V gene lost 5 bases and the J gene lost 4 bases, with 8 bases spanning the gap. This CDR3 has 13 residues. The CDR3 bases are TGTGCCAGCAGCCGACAGTTTAATGAAAAACTGTTTTTT. It specifies CASSRQFNEKLFF.

V and J are TRBV27 and TRBJ2-3, with 13 nucleotides matching TRBD2. The germline CDR1 and CDR2 sequences are MNHEY and SMNVEV (reference sequence). V lost 3 bases, J lost 4 bases, and 7 bases stayed unmatched. The CDR3 has 17 amino acids. The CDR3, as DNA: TGTGCCAGCAGTTTCTCGGGACTAGCGGGATTGTCAGATACGCAGTATTTT. Translated: CASSFSGLAGLSDTQYF.

The chain uses TRBV6-5 and TRBJ1-5; 9 nucleotides line up with TRBD1. Germline lookup yields CDR1 MNHEY and CDR2 SVGAGI. This CDR3 contains 14 residues. With V trimmed by 5 bases and J by 6 bases, 5 bases remained unmatched. The CDR3 is CASSLGTGSQPQHF. The CDR3 DNA reads as TGTGCCAGCAGTCTGGGGACAGGGAGTCAGCCCCAGCATTTT.

This chain joins TRBV6-5 and TRBJ2-2, with D possibly being TRBD2 (5 bases). The germline V gene has CDR1 MNHEY and CDR2 SVGAGI. This CDR3 has 14 amino acids. V shed 7 bases and J shed 5 bases, with 14 bases lying between them. CDR3 coding DNA: TGTGCCAGCACCTTTTACCGGGGAACCGGGGAGCTGTTTTTT. It specifies CASTFYRGTGELFF.